This paragraph reports one T cell receptor beta chain. The PCR made use of 60 Vbeta and 13 Jbeta primers. Profiled with immunoSEQ multiplex PCR; TCRdb holds only in-frame clones, not every one. The sample has 75,000 to 80,000 clones. The data belong to a study of cytomegalovirus exposure and HLA in healthy donors. The CDR3 is 18 residues long. Losses at the gene ends were 6 bases for V and 5 bases for J; bases not matched to a gene: 13. Germline CDR1 and CDR2: SEHNR and FQNEAQ (reference sequence). The chain couples TRBV7-9 to TRBJ2-5, with 15 bases that match TRBD2. The material sequenced was PBMCs. The sequence derives from a man aged 18 to 30 in good health and CMV-seropositive. As DNA, the CDR3 is TGTGCCAGCAGACAAGGACTAGCGGGGGGGCCATTGGTGGAGACCCAGTACTTC. This translates into CASRQGLAGGPLVETQYF. The whole variable domain, filled in from reference TRBV7-9 and TRBJ2-5, reads DTGVSQNPRHKITKRGQNVTFRCDPISEHNRLYWYRQTLGQGPEFLTYFQNEAQLEKSRLLSDRFSAERPKGSFSTLEIQRTEQGDSAMYLCASRQGLAGGPLVETQYFGPGTRLLVL.